This is a list of T cell receptor beta chains from one sample in a study of blood T cell repertoires in COVID-19. The method was immunoSEQ multiplex PCR; TCRdb's version includes in-frame clones alone and lacks a portion of them. This table has about 110,000 clones, around four fifths appearing once. The sequencing sample was made of peripheral blood. The origin of the receptors is a woman aged 65 to 85 with acute or convalescent COVID-19. Each CDR3 is given with its conserved first and last residue. Fields, in order: V gene, CDR3 length, clone size, D gene, J gene, CDR3 protein, CDR3 DNA. The D gene is left open where the match is weak. A clone size is listed for some rows: how often the clone was seen (once, few, many), or a class if it is expanded.

v_gene: TRBV5-4
len: 16
abundance: .
d_gene: TRBD2
j_gene: TRBJ2-5
CDR3aa: CASSLGTSGGAETQYF
CDR3nt: TGTGCCAGCAGCTTGGGGACTAGCGGGGGGGCAGAGACCCAGTACTTC

v_gene: TRBV5-4
len: 12
abundance: .
d_gene: .
j_gene: TRBJ2-3
CDR3aa: CASRGGRDTQYF
CDR3nt: TGTGCCAGCAGAGGGGGAAGGGATACGCAGTATTTT

v_gene: TRBV7-9
len: 16
abundance: .
d_gene: .
j_gene: TRBJ2-1
CDR3aa: CASSPQGTPNYNEQFF
CDR3nt: TGTGCCAGCAGCCCTCAGGGGACCCCCAATTACAATGAGCAGTTCTTC

v_gene: TRBV29-1
len: 17
abundance: .
d_gene: TRBD2
j_gene: TRBJ2-1
CDR3aa: CSVEGLAGGGSYNEQFF
CDR3nt: TGCAGCGTTGAGGGACTAGCGGGAGGCGGCTCCTACAATGAGCAGTTCTTC

v_gene: TRBV11-2
len: 15
abundance: .
d_gene: TRBD1
j_gene: TRBJ1-5
CDR3aa: CASSLGAQGNQPQHF
CDR3nt: TGTGCCAGCAGCTTAGGGGCACAGGGGAATCAGCCCCAGCATTTT

v_gene: TRBV7-6
len: 15
abundance: .
d_gene: TRBD2
j_gene: TRBJ2-2
CDR3aa: CASSLAVAGTGELFF
CDR3nt: TGTGCCAGCAGCTTGGCGGTAGCGGGCACCGGGGAGCTGTTTTTT

v_gene: TRBV13
len: 14
abundance: once
d_gene: .
j_gene: TRBJ2-5
CDR3aa: CASSAPGYQETQYF
CDR3nt: TGTGCCAGCAGCGCCCCAGGCTACCAAGAGACCCAGTACTTC

v_gene: TRBV7-3
len: 14
abundance: .
d_gene: .
j_gene: TRBJ2-3
CDR3aa: CASSLGGSGDTQYF
CDR3nt: TGTGCCAGCAGCTTAGGCGGGTCGGGAGATACGCAGTATTTT

v_gene: TRBV7-3
len: 18
abundance: .
d_gene: .
j_gene: TRBJ2-1
CDR3aa: CASSLTGSGGGPTNEQFF
CDR3nt: TGTGCCAGCAGCTTAACGGGCTCGGGCGGGGGCCCAACAAATGAGCAGTTCTTC

v_gene: TRBV30
len: 17
abundance: once
d_gene: TRBD2
j_gene: TRBJ2-1
CDR3aa: CAWSSLPGGPSYNEQFF
CDR3nt: TGTGCCTGGAGTTCACTCCCGGGAGGGCCCTCCTACAATGAGCAGTTCTTC

v_gene: TRBV14
len: 18
abundance: .
d_gene: TRBD1
j_gene: TRBJ1-2
CDR3aa: CASSQGSGQGRLNYGYTF
CDR3nt: TGTGCCAGCAGCCAAGGCTCGGGACAGGGTCGATTGAACTATGGCTACACCTTC

v_gene: TRBV28
len: 15
abundance: once
d_gene: TRBD1
j_gene: TRBJ2-7
CDR3aa: CASTPPLQGAYEQYF
CDR3nt: TGTGCCAGCACCCCGCCGCTGCAGGGGGCCTACGAGCAGTACTTC

v_gene: TRBV11-1
len: 13
abundance: .
d_gene: .
j_gene: TRBJ2-1
CDR3aa: CASSLDRYNEQFF
CDR3nt: TGTGCCAGCAGCTTAGACAGGTACAATGAGCAGTTCTTC

v_gene: TRBV7-8
len: 12
abundance: .
d_gene: .
j_gene: TRBJ1-4
CDR3aa: CASSLVVGEVFF
CDR3nt: TGTGCCAGCAGCTTAGTAGTCGGTGAAGTGTTTTTT

v_gene: TRBV3-1/TRBV3-2
len: 13
abundance: .
d_gene: .
j_gene: TRBJ1-4
CDR3aa: CASSQVQGEKLFF
CDR3nt: TGTGCCAGCAGCCAAGTCCAGGGTGAAAAACTGTTTTTT

v_gene: TRBV28
len: 15
abundance: .
d_gene: .
j_gene: TRBJ1-2
CDR3aa: CASSSTAVSLYGYTF
CDR3nt: TGTGCCAGCAGTTCGACAGCCGTCTCTCTCTATGGCTACACCTTC

v_gene: TRBV1
len: 17
abundance: .
d_gene: .
j_gene: TRBJ1-5
CDR3aa: CTSSPGWTDYSNQPQHF
CDR3nt: TGCACCAGCAGCCCCGGATGGACAGATTATAGCAATCAGCCCCAGCATTTT

v_gene: TRBV30
len: 12
abundance: .
d_gene: .
j_gene: TRBJ2-7
CDR3aa: CAWRGNSYEQYF
CDR3nt: TGTGCCTGGAGGGGCAACTCCTACGAGCAGTACTTC

v_gene: TRBV9
len: 13
abundance: .
d_gene: .
j_gene: TRBJ1-2
CDR3aa: CASSRYRVHGYTF
CDR3nt: TGTGCCAGCAGCCGATACAGGGTTCATGGCTACACCTTC

v_gene: TRBV28
len: 16
abundance: .
d_gene: TRBD1
j_gene: TRBJ1-6
CDR3aa: CASSFQPGQRNSPLHF
CDR3nt: TGTGCCAGCAGTTTCCAACCGGGACAGAGGAATTCACCCCTCCACTTT

v_gene: TRBV19
len: 14
abundance: .
d_gene: TRBD1
j_gene: TRBJ2-7
CDR3aa: CASSPTGGVYEQYF
CDR3nt: TGTGCCAGTAGCCCGACAGGGGGCGTCTACGAGCAGTACTTC

v_gene: TRBV9
len: 17
abundance: once
d_gene: TRBD2
j_gene: TRBJ2-3
CDR3aa: CASSVTTSGRSTDTQYF
CDR3nt: TGTGCCAGCAGCGTAACGACTAGCGGGAGGAGCACAGATACGCAGTATTTT

v_gene: TRBV7-9
len: 15
abundance: .
d_gene: .
j_gene: TRBJ1-4
CDR3aa: CASSLGASRGEKLFF
CDR3nt: TGTGCCAGCAGCTTAGGGGCCTCTCGGGGTGAAAAACTGTTTTTT

v_gene: TRBV6-5
len: 12
abundance: .
d_gene: .
j_gene: TRBJ1-6
CDR3aa: CASTRSGRPLHF
CDR3nt: TGTGCCAGCACCCGAAGCGGGAGACCCCTCCACTTT

v_gene: TRBV27
len: 16
abundance: .
d_gene: TRBD1
j_gene: TRBJ2-1
CDR3aa: CASSLLGGQGGNEQFF
CDR3nt: TGTGCCAGCAGTTTATTAGGTGGACAGGGGGGCAATGAGCAGTTCTTC

v_gene: TRBV5-1
len: 15
abundance: .
d_gene: TRBD1
j_gene: TRBJ2-1
CDR3aa: CASSFGTGIFNEQFF
CDR3nt: TGCGCCAGCAGCTTCGGGACAGGAATTTTCAATGAGCAGTTCTTC

v_gene: TRBV12-3/TRBV12-4
len: 13
abundance: .
d_gene: TRBD1
j_gene: TRBJ1-6
CDR3aa: CASTLQGSSPLHF
CDR3nt: TGTGCCAGCACCCTACAGGGGAGTTCACCCCTCCACTTT

v_gene: TRBV6-1
len: 17
abundance: .
d_gene: TRBD1
j_gene: TRBJ2-5
CDR3aa: CASSEGVGQGNRETQYF
CDR3nt: TGTGCCAGCAGTGAAGGTGTAGGACAGGGTAATCGGGAGACCCAGTACTTC

v_gene: TRBV3-1/TRBV3-2
len: 14
abundance: .
d_gene: .
j_gene: TRBJ1-6
CDR3aa: CASSQVDSNSPLHF
CDR3nt: TGTGCCAGCAGCCAAGTAGACAGTAATTCACCCCTCCACTTT

v_gene: TRBV19
len: 16
abundance: .
d_gene: TRBD2
j_gene: TRBJ2-7
CDR3aa: CASSSRTSGGSYEQYF
CDR3nt: TGTGCCAGTAGTTCCAGGACTAGCGGGGGTTCCTACGAGCAGTACTTC

v_gene: TRBV9
len: 15
abundance: few
d_gene: TRBD1
j_gene: TRBJ2-1
CDR3aa: CASSETGGNYNEQFF
CDR3nt: TGTGCCAGCAGCGAAACAGGGGGAAACTACAATGAGCAGTTCTTC

v_gene: TRBV6-4
len: 14
abundance: .
d_gene: .
j_gene: TRBJ2-1
CDR3aa: CATPPRLSGNEQFF
CDR3nt: TGTGCCACCCCTCCGAGGCTATCGGGCAATGAGCAGTTCTTC

v_gene: TRBV9
len: 17
abundance: .
d_gene: .
j_gene: TRBJ1-4
CDR3aa: CASSVEDGVATNEKLFF
CDR3nt: TGTGCCAGCAGCGTAGAAGACGGAGTTGCAACTAATGAAAAACTGTTTTTT

v_gene: TRBV5-1
len: 16
abundance: .
d_gene: .
j_gene: TRBJ2-3
CDR3aa: CASSSLTDGSTDTQYF
CDR3nt: TGCGCCAGCAGCTCCCTGACAGACGGGTCCACAGATACGCAGTATTTT

v_gene: TRBV3-1/TRBV3-2
len: 16
abundance: few
d_gene: .
j_gene: TRBJ2-1
CDR3aa: CASSQDRGGDYNEQFF
CDR3nt: TGTGCCAGCAGCCAAGATAGGGGGGGAGACTACAATGAGCAGTTCTTC

v_gene: TRBV30
len: 14
abundance: .
d_gene: .
j_gene: TRBJ2-4
CDR3aa: CAWRTSPAKNIQYF
CDR3nt: TGTGCCTGGAGGACTAGTCCCGCCAAAAACATTCAGTACTTC